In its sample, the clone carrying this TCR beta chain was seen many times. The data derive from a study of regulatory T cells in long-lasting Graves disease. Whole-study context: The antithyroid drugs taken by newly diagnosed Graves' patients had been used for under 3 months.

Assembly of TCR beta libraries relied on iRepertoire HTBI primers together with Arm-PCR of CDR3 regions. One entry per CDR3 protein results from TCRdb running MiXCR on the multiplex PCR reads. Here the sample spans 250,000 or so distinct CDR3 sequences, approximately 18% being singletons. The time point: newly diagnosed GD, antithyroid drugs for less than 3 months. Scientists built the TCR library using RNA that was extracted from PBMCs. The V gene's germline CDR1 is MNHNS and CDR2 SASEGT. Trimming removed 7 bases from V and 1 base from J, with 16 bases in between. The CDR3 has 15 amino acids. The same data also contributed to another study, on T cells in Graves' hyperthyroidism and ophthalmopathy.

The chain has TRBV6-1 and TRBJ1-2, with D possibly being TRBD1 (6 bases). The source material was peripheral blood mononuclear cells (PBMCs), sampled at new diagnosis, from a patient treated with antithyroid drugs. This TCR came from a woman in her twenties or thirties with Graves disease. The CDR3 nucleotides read TGTGCCAGCACGCGGGTTCAGGGGAGTAACTATGGCTACACCTTC. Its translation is CASTRVQGSNYGYTF.